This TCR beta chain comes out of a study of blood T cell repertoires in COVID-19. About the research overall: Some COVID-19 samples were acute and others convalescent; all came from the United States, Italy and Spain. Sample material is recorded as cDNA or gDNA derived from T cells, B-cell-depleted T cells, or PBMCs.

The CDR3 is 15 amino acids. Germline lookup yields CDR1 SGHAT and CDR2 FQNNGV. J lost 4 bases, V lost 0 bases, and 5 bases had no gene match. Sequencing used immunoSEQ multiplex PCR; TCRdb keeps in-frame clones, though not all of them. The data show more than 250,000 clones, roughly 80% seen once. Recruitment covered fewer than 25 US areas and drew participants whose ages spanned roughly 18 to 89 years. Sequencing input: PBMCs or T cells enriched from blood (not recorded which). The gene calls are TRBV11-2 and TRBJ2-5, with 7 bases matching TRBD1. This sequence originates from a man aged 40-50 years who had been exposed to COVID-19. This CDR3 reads CASSLDFAGGETQYF. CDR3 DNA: TGTGCCAGCAGCTTAGATTTTGCAGGGGGAGAGACCCAGTACTTC.